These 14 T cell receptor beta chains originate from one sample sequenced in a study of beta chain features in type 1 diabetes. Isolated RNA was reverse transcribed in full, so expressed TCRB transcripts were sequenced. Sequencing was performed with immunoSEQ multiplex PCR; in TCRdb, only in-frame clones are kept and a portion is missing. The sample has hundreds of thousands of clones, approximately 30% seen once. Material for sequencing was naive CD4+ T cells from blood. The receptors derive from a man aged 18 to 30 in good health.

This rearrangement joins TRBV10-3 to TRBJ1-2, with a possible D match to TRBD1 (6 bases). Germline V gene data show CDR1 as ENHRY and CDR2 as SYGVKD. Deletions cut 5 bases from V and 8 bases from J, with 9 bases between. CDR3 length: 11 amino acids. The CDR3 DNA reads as TGTGCCATCAGTCCAGGGGTCGGCTACACCTTC. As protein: CAISPGVGYTF.

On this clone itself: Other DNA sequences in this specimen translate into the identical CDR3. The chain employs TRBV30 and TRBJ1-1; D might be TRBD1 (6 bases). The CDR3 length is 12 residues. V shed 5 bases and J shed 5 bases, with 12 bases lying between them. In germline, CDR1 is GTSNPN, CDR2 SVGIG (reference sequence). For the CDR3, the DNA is TGTGCCTGGTCGGACAGAGGGACTGAAGCTTTCTTT. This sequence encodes CAWSDRGTEAFF. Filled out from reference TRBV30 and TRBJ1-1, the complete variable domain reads SQTIHQWPATLVQPVGSPLSLECTVEGTSNPNLYWYRQAAGRGLQLLFYSVGIGQISSEVPQNLSASRPQDRQFILSSKKLLLSDSGFYLCAWSDRGTEAFFGQGTRLTVV.

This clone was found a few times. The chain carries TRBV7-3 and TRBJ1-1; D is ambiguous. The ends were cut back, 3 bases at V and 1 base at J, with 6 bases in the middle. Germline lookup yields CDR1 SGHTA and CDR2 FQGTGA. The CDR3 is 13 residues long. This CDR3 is CASSFRQNTEAFF. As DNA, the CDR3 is TGTGCCAGCAGCTTTAGACAGAACACTGAAGCTTTCTTT. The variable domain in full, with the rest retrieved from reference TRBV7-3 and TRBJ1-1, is GAGVSQTPSNKVTEKGKYVELRCDPISGHTALYWYRQSLGQGPEFLIYFQGTGAADDSGLPNDRFFAVRPEGSVSTLKIQRTERGDSAVYLCASSFRQNTEAFFGQGTRLTVV.

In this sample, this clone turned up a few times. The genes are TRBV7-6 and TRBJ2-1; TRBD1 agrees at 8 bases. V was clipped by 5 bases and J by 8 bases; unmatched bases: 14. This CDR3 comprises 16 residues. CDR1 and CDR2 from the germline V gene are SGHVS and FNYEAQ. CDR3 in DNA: TGTGCCAGCAGCCCCAGTGGAGGGACAGGATTTTATGAGCAGTTCTTC. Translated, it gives CASSPSGGTGFYEQFF.

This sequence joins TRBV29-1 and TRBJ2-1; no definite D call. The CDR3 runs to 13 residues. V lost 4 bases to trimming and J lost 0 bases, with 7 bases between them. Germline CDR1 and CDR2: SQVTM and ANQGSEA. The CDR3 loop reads CSVGDISYNEQFF. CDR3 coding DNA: TGCAGCGTTGGGGATATCTCCTACAATGAGCAGTTCTTC.

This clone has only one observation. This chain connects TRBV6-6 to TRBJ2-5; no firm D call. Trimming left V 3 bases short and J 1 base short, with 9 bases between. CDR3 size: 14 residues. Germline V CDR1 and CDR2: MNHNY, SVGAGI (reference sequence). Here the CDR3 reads CASSYTGGQETQYF. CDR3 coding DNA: TGTGCCAGCAGTTATACCGGCGGCCAAGAGACCCAGTACTTC.

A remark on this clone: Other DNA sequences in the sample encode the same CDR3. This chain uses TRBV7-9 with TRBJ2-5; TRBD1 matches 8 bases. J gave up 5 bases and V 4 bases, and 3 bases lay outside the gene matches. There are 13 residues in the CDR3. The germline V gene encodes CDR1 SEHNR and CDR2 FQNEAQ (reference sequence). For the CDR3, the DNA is TGTGCCAGCAGCTCGTCAGGGGGCGAGACCCAGTACTTC. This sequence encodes CASSSSGGETQYF.

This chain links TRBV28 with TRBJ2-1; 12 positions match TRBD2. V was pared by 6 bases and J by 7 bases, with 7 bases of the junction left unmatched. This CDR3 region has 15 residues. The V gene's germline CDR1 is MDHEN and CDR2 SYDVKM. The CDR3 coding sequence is TGTGCCAGCAGGCCAAGAGGACTAGCGGGAAATGAGCAGTTCTTC. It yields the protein CASRPRGLAGNEQFF.

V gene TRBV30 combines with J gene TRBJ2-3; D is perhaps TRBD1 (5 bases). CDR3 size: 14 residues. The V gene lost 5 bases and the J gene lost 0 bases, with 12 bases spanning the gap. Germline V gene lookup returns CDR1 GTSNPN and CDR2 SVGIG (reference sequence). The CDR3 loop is CAWGNRLSTDTQYF. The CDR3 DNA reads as TGTGCCTGGGGTAACAGGTTAAGCACAGATACGCAGTATTTT.

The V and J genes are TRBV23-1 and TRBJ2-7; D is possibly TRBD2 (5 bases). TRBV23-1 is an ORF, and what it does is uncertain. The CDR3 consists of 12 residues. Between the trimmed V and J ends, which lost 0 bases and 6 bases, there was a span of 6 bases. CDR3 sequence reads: CASSQSAGEQYF. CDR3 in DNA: TGCGCCAGCAGTCAATCGGCGGGCGAGCAGTACTTC.

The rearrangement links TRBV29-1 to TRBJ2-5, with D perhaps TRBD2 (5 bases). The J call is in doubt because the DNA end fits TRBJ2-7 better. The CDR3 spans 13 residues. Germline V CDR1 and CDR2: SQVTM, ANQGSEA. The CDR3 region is CSVGAGGFYEQYF. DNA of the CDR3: TGCAGCGTTGGAGCAGGAGGATTCTACGAGCAGTACTTC.

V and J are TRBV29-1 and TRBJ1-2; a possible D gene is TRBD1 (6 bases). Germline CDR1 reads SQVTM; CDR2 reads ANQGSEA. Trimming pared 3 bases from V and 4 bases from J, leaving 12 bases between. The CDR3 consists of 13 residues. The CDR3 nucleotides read TGCAGCGTTGAGGAGGACAGATTCTATGGCTACACCTTC. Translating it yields CSVEEDRFYGYTF.

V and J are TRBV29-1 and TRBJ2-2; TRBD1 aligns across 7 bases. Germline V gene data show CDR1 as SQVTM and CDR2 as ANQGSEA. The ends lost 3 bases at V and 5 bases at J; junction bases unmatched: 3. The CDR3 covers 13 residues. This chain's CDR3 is CSVEGQLTGELFF. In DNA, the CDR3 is TGCAGCGTTGAGGGACAGCTGACCGGGGAGCTGTTTTTT.

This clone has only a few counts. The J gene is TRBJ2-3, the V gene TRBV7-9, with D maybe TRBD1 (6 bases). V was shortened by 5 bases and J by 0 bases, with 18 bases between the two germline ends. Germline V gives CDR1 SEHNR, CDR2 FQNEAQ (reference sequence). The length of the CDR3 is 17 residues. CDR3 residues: CASSLLTGSISTDTQYF. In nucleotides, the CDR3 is TGTGCCAGCAGCCTATTGACAGGATCGATTAGCACAGATACGCAGTATTTT.